This T cell receptor (beta chain) derives from a study of preoperative IRX-2 immunotherapy in early breast cancer. Libraries were prepared by immunoSEQ multiplex PCR; TCRdb keeps only in-frame clonotypes and omits some of them. The sample gives fewer than 25,000 clones, around four fifths of which show up once; approximately 1.2% is in the top ten. The CDR3 sequence is 14 residues long. The junction had 5 bases not matched to a gene; V was cut back by 5 bases and J by 1 base. The germline V gene encodes CDR1 SGHNT and CDR2 YENEEA. Documented treatment: preoperative locoregional IRX-2 cytokine immunotherapy. Preoperative locoregional IRX-2 cytokine immunotherapy was tested in the phase Ib source study.

The material was lymph node tissue, obtained after IRX-2 immunotherapy. The TCR sequence derives from a human donor with breast cancer. J is TRBJ2-7 and V is TRBV11-3; 7 bases align to TRBD2. For the CDR3, the DNA is TGTGCCAGCAGCCAAAGCGGGAAGTCCTACGAGCAGTACTTC. As protein: CASSQSGKSYEQYF.